Each of the 25 T cell receptor beta chains below was sequenced from the same sample in a study of T-cell memory formation after mild COVID-19 (TCRdb year 2021). The library was produced with 5' RACE. The instrument given in TCRdb is Illumina NovaSeq 6000. In-frame beta chains were kept once TCRdb had trimmed the public reads at Q25 with fastp and called clones with MiXCR. Each record represents a unique CDR3 protein, reported with the most common genes and DNA among its rows. The sample contains 140,000 to 150,000 distinct CDR3 sequences, around 5.8% of them found a single time. The leading ten clones occupy under 2.5% of the sample. The source material was PBMCs or a T cell subset sorted from them (not recorded which). These receptors originate from an adult woman who had mild COVID-19 (a few samples of this study predate the infection). The sample titles of this study are shuffled in the database, so cell type and time point are left out; the donor was told from shared clones.

Ten or more counts support this clonotype. The chain has TRBV6-5 and TRBJ1-1; 7 bases agree with TRBD1. The CDR3 consists of 15 residues. Unmatched junction bases numbered 8, after V lost 6 bases and J lost 1 base. Germline CDR1 reads MNHEY; CDR2 reads SVGAGI. CDR3 in amino acids: CASSSGGAPNTEAFF. The DNA of the CDR3 is TGTGCCAGCAGCTCAGGGGGGGCGCCGAACACTGAAGCTTTCTTT.

The chain is built from TRBV13 and TRBJ1-1; D is unclear. V lost 1 base to trimming and J lost 0 bases, with 12 bases between them. Germline V gene data show CDR1 as PRHDT and CDR2 as FYEKMQ (reference sequence). This CDR3 comprises 16 residues. The CDR3 reads CASSLDQRNMNTEAFF. Here the CDR3 DNA reads TGTGCCAGCAGCTTAGACCAGAGAAACATGAACACTGAAGCTTTCTTT.

This clonotype was counted many times. V is TRBV4-1 and J is TRBJ2-2; 11 bases are shared with TRBD2. CDR3 length: 21 residues. The germline CDR1 and CDR2 sequences are MGHRA and YSYEKL. V was clipped by 2 bases and J by 4 bases; unmatched bases: 18. Here the CDR3 DNA reads TGCGCCAGCAGCCAAACATGGGGGCCGGGACTAGCGGCGGGACCCACCGGGGAGCTGTTTTTT. This gives the protein CASSQTWGPGLAAGPTGELFF.

This clonotype was counted at least ten times. This rearrangement joins TRBV12-3 or TRBV12-4 to TRBJ1-1; no reliable D call. This CDR3 comprises 12 residues. The germline V and J ends were trimmed by 7 bases and 10 bases, with 16 bases remaining between them. The CDR3 nucleotides read TGTGCCAGCACCCCGGACGGACGTGTAGCTTTCTTT. Its protein product is CASTPDGRVAFF.

Ten or more counts support this clonotype. The chain joins TRBV27 to TRBJ2-3; no clear D gene. There are 15 residues in the CDR3. V dropped 2 bases and J dropped 0 bases, with 9 bases sitting between them. Germline lookup yields CDR1 MNHEY and CDR2 SMNVEV (reference sequence). In DNA form, the CDR3 reads TGTGCCAGCAGTTTACGGACGATTAGCACAGATACGCAGTATTTT. Its translation is CASSLRTISTDTQYF.

There are many counts of this clonotype. The chain carries TRBV7-9 and TRBJ2-7; no firm D call. The CDR3 is 11 residues long. Germline V lookup: CDR1 SEHNR, CDR2 FQNEAQ (reference sequence). Between the trimmed V and J ends, which lost 8 bases and 2 bases, there was a span of 7 bases. The CDR3: CASGRTYEQYF. The CDR3 DNA reads TGTGCCAGCGGCAGGACCTACGAGCAGTACTTC.

This clonotype has a handful of counts. The gene calls are TRBV20-1 and TRBJ1-5; possibly TRBD1 for D (6 bases). The CDR3 is 15 amino acids. Trimming pared 6 bases from V and 5 bases from J, leaving 20 bases between. Germline V gives CDR1 DFQATT, CDR2 SNEGSKA (reference sequence). The CDR3 is CSAGRRDNRHQPQHF. In nucleotides, the CDR3 is TGCAGTGCGGGAAGGAGGGACAACCGGCATCAGCCCCAGCATTTT.

This clonotype was observed at least ten times. The chain uses TRBV12-3 or TRBV12-4 and TRBJ2-3; D gene uncertain. Trimming pared 3 bases from V and 0 bases from J, leaving 10 bases between. This CDR3 comprises 15 residues. The CDR3 region has the DNA TGTGCCAGCAGTTTGGGCACTTACAGCACAGATACGCAGTATTTT. It is translated as CASSLGTYSTDTQYF.

This clonotype was detected many times. The V and J genes are TRBV7-9 and TRBJ1-6; D remains unclear. The CDR3 loop spans 13 amino acids. Trimming cost V 1 base and J 10 bases, with 8 bases left between them. Germline CDR1 reads SEHNR; CDR2 reads FQNEAQ (reference sequence). The CDR3 protein is CASSLDGRSPLHF. In DNA, the CDR3 is TGTGCCAGCAGCTTAGATGGGAGATCACCCCTCCACTTT.

This clonotype was recorded many times. The chain recombines TRBV7-3 with TRBJ1-1, with D unclear. Trimming removed 1 base at V and 2 bases at J, with 5 bases between. Per the germline V gene, CDR1 is SGHTA and CDR2 is FQGTGA. The CDR3 consists of 13 residues. CDR3 bases: TGTGCCAGCAGCTTAAGTGTTAACACTGAAGCTTTCTTT. Translation: CASSLSVNTEAFF. Using reference TRBV7-3 and TRBJ1-1 for the parts outside the CDR3, the full variable domain is GAGVSQTPSNKVTEKGKYVELRCDPISGHTALYWYRQSLGQGPEFLIYFQGTGAADDSGLPNDRFFAVRPEGSVSTLKIQRTERGDSAVYLCASSLSVNTEAFFGQGTRLTVV.

The chain combines TRBV11-2 with TRBJ2-5, with D maybe TRBD1 (6 bases). Deletions cut 5 bases from V and 4 bases from J, with 17 bases between. The length of the CDR3 is 15 residues. Per germline, CDR1 SGHAT and CDR2 FQNNGV. The CDR3 DNA sequence: TGTGCCAGCAGCCGGGCTACAGGGTCTGGAGAGACCCAGTACTTC. This translates into CASSRATGSGETQYF.

This clonotype appeared a few times. V is TRBV12-5 and J is TRBJ1-1; no firm D call. The V and J ends lost 6 bases and 7 bases respectively, with 18 bases between them. This CDR3 region has 14 residues. Germline assignment: CDR1 LGHNT and CDR2 FRNRAP. Written as DNA, the CDR3 is TGTGCTAGTGGACCCTCGGGTGGGCGATTTGAAGCTTTCTTT. Amino acids: CASGPSGGRFEAFF.

This clonotype was counted between two and nine times. The chain links TRBV4-2 to TRBJ1-2; no definite D call. Germline loops: CDR1 LGHNA, CDR2 YNFKEQ. Trimming removed 0 bases at V and 4 bases at J, with 18 bases between. This CDR3 spans 17 amino acids. The CDR3 region is CASSQEASDPSVYGYTF. The CDR3 DNA reads as TGTGCCAGCAGCCAAGAAGCGTCAGACCCCTCCGTCTATGGCTACACCTTC.

Many counts were recorded for this clonotype. The chain is built from TRBV4-1 and TRBJ2-3; 15 bases align to TRBD2. The CDR3 spans 19 residues. The germline CDR1 and CDR2 sequences are MGHRA and YSYEKL. The J segment lost 6 bases and the V segment lost 2 bases, leaving 12 bases of the junction unmatched. For the CDR3, the DNA is TGCGCCAGCAGCCAACCATCCTACGGGACTAGCGGGGGGTTCGATACGCAGTATTTT. This gives the protein CASSQPSYGTSGGFDTQYF.

This clonotype was observed many times. The chain recombines TRBV7-2 with TRBJ1-2; a possible D gene is TRBD1 (5 bases). Germline V CDR1 and CDR2: SGHTA, FQGNSA. The germline V and J ends were trimmed by 5 bases and 4 bases, with 17 bases remaining between them. The CDR3 covers 15 residues. The chain's CDR3 is CASSPAGDPFYGYTF. For the CDR3, the DNA is TGTGCCAGCAGCCCGGCGGGGGACCCATTCTATGGCTACACCTTC.

V is TRBV7-2 and J is TRBJ1-1; TRBD1 aligns across 8 bases. The CDR3 runs 16 residues. V lost 1 base and J lost 0; bases outside the gene matches: 4. Germline V gene data show CDR1 as SGHTA and CDR2 as FQGNSA. CDR3 sequence (DNA): TGTGCCAGCAGCTTAGTGGCCAGGGGGCTGAACACTGAAGCTTTCTTT. Protein product: CASSLVARGLNTEAFF. The full variable domain, completed using reference TRBV7-2 and TRBJ1-1, is GAGVSQSPSNKVTEKGKDVELRCDPISGHTALYWYRQSLGQGLEFLIYFQGNSAPDKSGLPSDRFSAERTGGSVSTLTIQRTQQEDSAVYLCASSLVARGLNTEAFFGQGTRLTVV.

This clonotype was seen a handful of times. This rearrangement joins TRBV28 to TRBJ1-5, with D possibly TRBD1 on 5 matching bases. Germline lookup yields CDR1 MDHEN and CDR2 SYDVKM. This CDR3 is built from 14 residues. Trimming removed 6 bases from V and 4 bases from J, with 13 bases in between. The CDR3 protein is CASSRDALNQPQHF. As DNA, the CDR3 is TGTGCCAGCAGCCGGGACGCGCTAAATCAGCCCCAGCATTTT.

The chain couples TRBV27 to TRBJ2-5; D might be TRBD1 (6 bases). Between the trimmed V and J ends, which lost 5 bases and 5 bases, there was a span of 21 bases. The germline V gene has CDR1 MNHEY and CDR2 SMNVEV (reference sequence). CDR3 length equals 16 residues. CDR3 loop: CASSQRMARGMETQYF. The CDR3 region has the DNA TGTGCCAGCAGTCAACGTATGGCTAGGGGGATGGAGACCCAGTACTTC.

Only a few counts were recorded for this clonotype. This chain connects TRBV4-2 to TRBJ1-1; perhaps TRBD1 as D (6 bases). V lost 0 bases, J lost 2 bases, and 16 bases lay in between. The CDR3 has 17 amino acids. The germline V gene encodes CDR1 LGHNA and CDR2 YNFKEQ. DNA of the CDR3: TGTGCCAGCAGCCAAGATCGGACAGCACCTTTAAACACTGAAGCTTTCTTT. It yields the protein CASSQDRTAPLNTEAFF.

In this sample, this clonotype turned up many times. This chain joins TRBV9 and TRBJ2-5; D ambiguous. Trimming pared 1 base from V and 5 bases from J, leaving 15 bases between. CDR1 and CDR2 (germline): SGDLS, YYNGEE. This CDR3 has 15 residues. The CDR3 sequence: CASSVTPGPRETQYF. The CDR3 DNA sequence: TGTGCCAGCAGCGTAACCCCCGGCCCCAGGGAGACCCAGTACTTC.

The chain uses TRBV7-2 and TRBJ2-1; D perhaps matches TRBD2 (6 bases). CDR1 and CDR2 (germline): SGHTA, FQGNSA. The CDR3 sequence is 16 residues long. V was pared by 5 bases and J by 0 bases, with 14 bases between. Here the CDR3 reads CASSRWGVSSYNEQFF. The CDR3 nucleotides read TGTGCCAGCAGCCGATGGGGGGTCAGCTCCTACAATGAGCAGTTCTTC.

This clonotype was counted only a few times. The rearrangement uses TRBV18 and TRBJ2-5; D might be TRBD1 or TRBD2, each matching 5 bases. Trimming pared 4 bases from V and 3 bases from J, leaving 9 bases between. CDR1 is KGHSH and CDR2 is LQKENI in the germline V gene. CDR3 size: 13 residues. The DNA for the CDR3 is TGTGCCAGCTCACACGAGGGGAAAGAGACCCAGTACTTC. It codes for CASSHEGKETQYF. Filled out from reference TRBV18 and TRBJ2-5, the complete variable domain reads NAGVMQNPRHLVRRRGQEARLRCSPMKGHSHVYWYRQLPEEGLKFMVYLQKENIIDESGMPKERFSAEFPKEGPSILRIQQVVRGDSAAYFCASSHEGKETQYFGPGTRLLVL.

This clonotype was detected ten times or more. This chain connects TRBV7-3 to TRBJ1-1, with D maybe TRBD1 (6 bases). The CDR3 spans 14 residues. The germline gives CDR1 SGHTA, CDR2 FQGTGA. The V gene lost 2 bases and the J gene lost 4 bases, with 11 bases spanning the gap. CDR3 in DNA: TGTGCCAGCAGCTTACGGTCAGGGGCCACTGAAGCTTTCTTT. The encoded protein is CASSLRSGATEAFF.

The chain links TRBV3-1 to TRBJ1-1; D not resolved. Trimming pared 4 bases from V and 3 bases from J, leaving 12 bases between. The CDR3 is made up of 14 amino acids. The germline CDR1 and CDR2 sequences are LGHDT and YNNKEL (reference sequence). In DNA form, the CDR3 reads TGTGCCAGCAGCCCCCTGGGCAGCTACACTGAAGCTTTCTTT. Its protein is CASSPLGSYTEAFF.

This clonotype has a handful of counts. The CDR3 coding sequence is TGTGCCAGCAGCCAGACCTATAGCAATCAGCCCCAGCATTTT. Translating gives CASSQTYSNQPQHF. The V and J genes are TRBV3-1 and TRBJ1-5, with no clear D. V lost 3 bases and J lost 0, with 6 bases in between. Germline CDR1 is LGHDT and CDR2 is YNNKEL (reference sequence). The CDR3 runs 14 residues.